Below are 18 T cell receptor beta chains sequenced from a single sample in a study of T cell responses to AZD1222 COVID-19 vaccine. Method: immunoSEQ multiplex PCR; TCRdb's copy keeps in-frame clones and lacks some. Of about 100,000 clones in the sample, roughly 89% were seen once. The sequencing here drew on peripheral blood, taken on day 0 of AZD1222 vaccination. The receptors come from an adult in good health.

The J gene is TRBJ1-6, the V gene TRBV7-9; D unresolved. This CDR3 comprises 12 residues. Germline V gene lookup returns CDR1 SEHNR and CDR2 FQNEAQ (reference sequence). V was trimmed by 5 bases and J by 6 bases, leaving 5 bases between them. In DNA, the CDR3 is TGTGCCAGCAGCCCGAGTAATTCACCCCTCCACTTT. It is translated as CASSPSNSPLHF.

With regard to this clone: At the DNA level, this CDR3 is encoded by other sequences in the same sample as well. J is TRBJ2-7 and V is TRBV27; D perhaps matches TRBD2 (6 bases). V gave up 3 bases and J gave up 2 bases, with 8 bases separating them. Germline values: CDR1 MNHEY, CDR2 SMNVEV (reference sequence). This CDR3 is built from 13 residues. The DNA for the CDR3 is TGTGCCAGCAGTTTTAGCGGCACCTACGAGCAGTACTTC. Amino acid sequence: CASSFSGTYEQYF.

This chain links TRBV18 with TRBJ2-2; 7 positions match TRBD1. Germline loops: CDR1 KGHSH, CDR2 LQKENI. V lost 3 bases and J lost 7; bases outside the gene matches: 2. The CDR3 has 13 amino acids. The CDR3 coding sequence is TGTGCCAGCTCACCGGGACAGCACGGGGAGCTGTTTTTT. It encodes CASSPGQHGELFF. The full variable domain, with the rest looked up from reference TRBV18 and TRBJ2-2, is NAGVMQNPRHLVRRRGQEARLRCSPMKGHSHVYWYRQLPEEGLKFMVYLQKENIIDESGMPKERFSAEFPKEGPSILRIQQVVRGDSAAYFCASSPGQHGELFFGEGSRLTVL.

This rearrangement joins TRBV19 to TRBJ2-7; 7 positions match TRBD2. The V gene's germline CDR1 is LNHDA and CDR2 SQIVND (reference sequence). CDR3 length: 16 amino acids. The V segment lost 1 base and the J segment 5 bases; nucleotides outside the gene matches: 11. DNA of the CDR3: TGTGCCAGTAGTATAGGTAACGTCGGGGGGTTCGACGAGCAGTACTTC. Residues: CASSIGNVGGFDEQYF.

The chain carries TRBV19 and TRBJ2-1; D unclear. Trimming stripped 3 bases from V and 5 bases from J, with 8 bases between. The V gene's germline CDR1 is LNHDA and CDR2 SQIVND (reference sequence). The CDR3 is 13 residues long. CDR3 residues: CASSIPINNEQFF. The CDR3 DNA is TGTGCCAGTAGTATCCCCATCAACAATGAGCAGTTCTTC. The variable domain in full, completed from reference TRBV19 and TRBJ2-1, reads DGGITQSPKYLFRKEGQNVTLSCEQNLNHDAMYWYRQDPGQGLRLIYYSQIVNDFQKGDIAEGYSVSREKKESFPLTVTSAQKNPTAFYLCASSIPINNEQFFGPGTRLTVL.

The J gene is TRBJ1-2, the V gene TRBV11-3; D uncertain. V lost 1 base and J 5 bases, leaving 8 bases between the germline ends. CDR3 length: 13 residues. The germline V gene encodes CDR1 SGHNT and CDR2 YENEEA. The CDR3 DNA reads as TGTGCCAGCAGCTTAGCGTACGGGTATGGCTACACCTTC. It translates to CASSLAYGYGYTF.

V is TRBV7-9 and J is TRBJ1-2; 7 nucleotides agree with TRBD1. CDR1 is SEHNR, CDR2 FQNEAQ, per germline (reference sequence). V was pared by 2 bases and J by 4 bases, with 4 bases of the junction left unmatched. There are 14 residues in the CDR3. CDR3 bases: TGTGCCAGCAGCTTAAAGGGGGCTGTCTATGGCTACACCTTC. It specifies CASSLKGAVYGYTF.

This rearrangement joins TRBV18 to TRBJ1-1; 7 bases line up with TRBD1. CDR1 is KGHSH and CDR2 is LQKENI in the germline V gene. This CDR3 is 16 amino acids long. The J segment lost 4 bases and the V segment lost 3 bases, leaving 11 bases of the junction unmatched. CDR3 protein: CASSPSPGTVSTEAFF. CDR3 in DNA: TGTGCCAGCTCACCTTCCCCCGGGACAGTAAGCACTGAAGCTTTCTTT. Filled out from reference TRBV18 and TRBJ1-1, the complete variable domain reads NAGVMQNPRHLVRRRGQEARLRCSPMKGHSHVYWYRQLPEEGLKFMVYLQKENIIDESGMPKERFSAEFPKEGPSILRIQQVVRGDSAAYFCASSPSPGTVSTEAFFGQGTRLTVV.

This chain uses TRBV5-4 with TRBJ1-2; D is possibly TRBD1 (5 bases). V lost 4 bases, J lost 8 bases, and 15 bases lay in between. Germline CDR1 is SGHNT and CDR2 is YYREEE (reference sequence). This CDR3 has 13 amino acids. The CDR3, as DNA: TGTGCCAGCAGCCTAGCGGGGAGACAGGGCTACACCTTC. It translates to CASSLAGRQGYTF.

V usage is TRBV3-1 (or the pseudogene TRBV3-2) and J usage is TRBJ2-7, with D unclear. V lost 6 bases and J lost 6, with 9 bases in between. Germline V gene data show CDR1 as LGHDT and CDR2 as YNNKEL (reference sequence). CDR3 length: 11 residues. CDR3 region: CASSHTGEQYF. In nucleotides, the CDR3 is TGTGCCAGCAGTCATACCGGCGAGCAGTACTTC.

The rearrangement uses TRBV6-5 and TRBJ2-7; TRBD2 agrees at 9 bases. V lost 4 bases and J lost 2; bases outside the gene matches: 6. The CDR3 consists of 15 residues. Germline assignment: CDR1 MNHEY and CDR2 SVGAGI. The CDR3 protein is CASSSGLARTYEQYF. For the CDR3, the DNA is TGTGCCAGCAGTTCCGGACTAGCGCGGACCTACGAGCAGTACTTC.

The V and J genes are TRBV2 and TRBJ2-7, with D uncertain. Trimming removed 6 bases from V and 6 bases from J, with 12 bases in between. The CDR3 is 12 amino acids. Germline V CDR1 and CDR2: SNHLY, FYNNEI. In nucleotides, the CDR3 is TGTGCCAGCAGGGGATTGGGCGGCGAGCAGTACTTC. This gives the protein CASRGLGGEQYF.

V and J are TRBV9 and TRBJ1-2; D not certain. Germline V gene lookup returns CDR1 SGDLS and CDR2 YYNGEE. The V end was cut by 3 bases, the J end by 8 bases, with 5 bases between. This CDR3 is built from 10 residues. The CDR3 here is CASSGKGYTF. DNA for the CDR3: TGTGCCAGCAGCGGAAAAGGCTACACCTTC. Full variable domain (remainder filled in from reference TRBV9 and TRBJ1-2): DSGVTQTPKHLITATGQRVTLRCSPRSGDLSVYWYQQSLDQGLQFLIQYYNGEERAKGNILERFSAQQFPDLHSELNLSSLELGDSALYFCASSGKGYTFGSGTRLTVV.

The chain joins TRBV4-1 to TRBJ2-3, with D possibly matching TRBD1 (5 bases). V lost 1 base and J 2 bases, leaving 13 bases between the germline ends. The CDR3 runs to 16 residues. From germline, CDR1 is MGHRA and CDR2 YSYEKL. Here the CDR3 DNA reads TGCGCCAGCAGCCAAGGGGGTAGGGGTGACACAGATACGCAGTATTTT. Its protein is CASSQGGRGDTDTQYF.

V usage is TRBV7-2 and J usage is TRBJ1-2, with TRBD1 identical over 9 bases. This CDR3 is built from 15 residues. CDR1 is SGHTA and CDR2 is FQGNSA in the germline V gene. Trimming removed 2 bases from V and 2 bases from J; junction bases left unmatched: 3. CDR3 in amino acids: CASSLLQGANYGYTF. CDR3 sequence (DNA): TGTGCCAGCAGCTTATTACAGGGGGCAAACTATGGCTACACCTTC.

Worth noting for this clone: The same CDR3 can be traced to other DNA sequences in this sample. The chain is built from TRBV27 and TRBJ2-3; 9 bases fit TRBD2. Trimming removed 5 bases from V and 1 base from J; junction bases left unmatched: 4. CDR3 length: 15 residues. Germline assignment: CDR1 MNHEY and CDR2 SMNVEV (reference sequence). For the CDR3, the DNA is TGTGCCAGCAGTAGCCGGACTAGCGGCACAGATACGCAGTATTTT. It translates to CASSSRTSGTDTQYF.

The chain uses TRBV4-1 and TRBJ1-2, with a possible D match to TRBD1 (6 bases). CDR1 is MGHRA, CDR2 YSYEKL, per germline. V was cut by 1 base and J by 7 bases, with 22 bases left in between. The length of the CDR3 is 17 residues. CDR3 bases: TGCGCCAGCAGCCAAGGTCCAGGGAGGGGGTTAATGGTTGGCTACACCTTC. It specifies CASSQGPGRGLMVGYTF.

The J gene is TRBJ2-1, the V gene TRBV11-3; 7 nucleotides align to TRBD1. The CDR3 length is 16 residues. Trimming removed 6 bases from V and 9 bases from J; junction bases left unmatched: 17. Germline CDR1 SGHNT, CDR2 YENEEA. In DNA, the CDR3 is TGTGCCAGCAGTCCACCCACTATGACAGGGTCGGGTGAGCAGTTCTTC. Protein product: CASSPPTMTGSGEQFF.